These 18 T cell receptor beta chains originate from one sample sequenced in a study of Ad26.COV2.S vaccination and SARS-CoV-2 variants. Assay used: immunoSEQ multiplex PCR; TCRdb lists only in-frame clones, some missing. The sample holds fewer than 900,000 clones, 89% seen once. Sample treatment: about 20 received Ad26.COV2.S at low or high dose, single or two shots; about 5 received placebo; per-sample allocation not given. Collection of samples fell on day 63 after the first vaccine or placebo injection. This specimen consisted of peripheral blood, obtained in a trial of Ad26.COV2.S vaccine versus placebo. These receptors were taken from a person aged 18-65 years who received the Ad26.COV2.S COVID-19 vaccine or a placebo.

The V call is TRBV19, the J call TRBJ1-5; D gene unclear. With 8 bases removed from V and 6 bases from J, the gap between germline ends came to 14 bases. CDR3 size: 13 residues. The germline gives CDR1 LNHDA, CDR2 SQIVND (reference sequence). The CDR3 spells CASSKGNRQPQHF. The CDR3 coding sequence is TGTGCCAGTTCTAAAGGGAATCGTCAGCCCCAGCATTTT.

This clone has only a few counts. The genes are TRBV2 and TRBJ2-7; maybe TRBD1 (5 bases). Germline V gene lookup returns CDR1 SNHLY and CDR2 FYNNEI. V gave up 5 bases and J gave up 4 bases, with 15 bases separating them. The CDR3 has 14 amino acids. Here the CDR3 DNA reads TGTGCCAGCAGTTTAGGACATAATTTTTACGAGCAGTACTTC. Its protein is CASSLGHNFYEQYF.

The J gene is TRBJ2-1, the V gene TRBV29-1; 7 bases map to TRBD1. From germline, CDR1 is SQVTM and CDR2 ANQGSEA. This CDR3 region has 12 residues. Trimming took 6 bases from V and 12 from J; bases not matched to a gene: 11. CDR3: CSVETGVGVQFF. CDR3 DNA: TGCAGCGTCGAAACAGGGGTTGGGGTGCAGTTCTTC.

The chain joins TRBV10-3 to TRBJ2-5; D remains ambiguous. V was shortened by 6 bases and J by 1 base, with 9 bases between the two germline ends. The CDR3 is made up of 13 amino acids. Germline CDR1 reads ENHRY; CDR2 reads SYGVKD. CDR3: CAISSEFQETQYF. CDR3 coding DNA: TGTGCCATCAGCAGTGAATTCCAAGAGACCCAGTACTTC.

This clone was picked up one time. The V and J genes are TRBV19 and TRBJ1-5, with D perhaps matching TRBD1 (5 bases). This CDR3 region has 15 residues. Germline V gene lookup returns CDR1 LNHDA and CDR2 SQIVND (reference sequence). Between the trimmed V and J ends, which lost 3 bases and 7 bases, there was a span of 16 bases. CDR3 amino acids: CASSMSWGEGQPQHF. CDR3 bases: TGTGCCAGTAGTATGAGTTGGGGGGAAGGGCAGCCCCAGCATTTT.

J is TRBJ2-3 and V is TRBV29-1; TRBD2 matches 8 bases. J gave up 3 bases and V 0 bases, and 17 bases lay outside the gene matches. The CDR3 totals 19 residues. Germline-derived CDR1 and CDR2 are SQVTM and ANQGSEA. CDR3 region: CSVEDPFRAAGESTDTQYF. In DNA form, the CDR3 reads TGCAGCGTTGAAGATCCGTTCAGGGCAGCGGGGGAATCTACAGATACGCAGTATTTT.

The CDR3 DNA is TGCGCCAGCAGCCGGGGACTAGCGGGCCCAGATACGCAGTATTTT. It specifies CASSRGLAGPDTQYF. The chain joins TRBV4-1 to TRBJ2-3; 12 bases align to TRBD2. Germline trimming cut 4 bases from V and 4 bases from J; bases unmatched to any gene: 3. CDR1 is MGHRA and CDR2 is YSYEKL in the germline V gene. This CDR3 has 15 amino acids.

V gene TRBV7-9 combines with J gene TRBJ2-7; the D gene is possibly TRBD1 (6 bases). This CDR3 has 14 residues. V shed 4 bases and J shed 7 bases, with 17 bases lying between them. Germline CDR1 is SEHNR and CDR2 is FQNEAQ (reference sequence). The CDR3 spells CASSWGSGVGEQYF. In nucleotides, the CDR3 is TGTGCCAGCAGCTGGGGGTCAGGGGTTGGGGAGCAGTACTTC.

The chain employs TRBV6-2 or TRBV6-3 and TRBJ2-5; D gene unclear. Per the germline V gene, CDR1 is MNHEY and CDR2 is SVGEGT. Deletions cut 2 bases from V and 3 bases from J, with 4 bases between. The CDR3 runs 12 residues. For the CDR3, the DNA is TGTGCCAGCAGTTACGAGGAAGAGACCCAGTACTTC. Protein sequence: CASSYEEETQYF.

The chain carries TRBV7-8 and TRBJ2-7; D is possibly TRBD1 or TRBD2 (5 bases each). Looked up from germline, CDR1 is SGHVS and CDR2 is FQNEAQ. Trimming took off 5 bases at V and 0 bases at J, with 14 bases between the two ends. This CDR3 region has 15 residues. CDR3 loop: CASSIRGVNSYEQYF. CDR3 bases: TGTGCCAGCAGCATCCGAGGGGTAAACTCCTACGAGCAGTACTTC.

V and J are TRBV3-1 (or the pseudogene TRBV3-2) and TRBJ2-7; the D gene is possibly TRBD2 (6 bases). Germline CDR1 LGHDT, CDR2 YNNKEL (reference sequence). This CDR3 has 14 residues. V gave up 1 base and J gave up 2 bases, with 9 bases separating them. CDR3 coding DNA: TGTGCCAGCAGCCAAGGGAGGGGTCCCTACGAGCAGTACTTC. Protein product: CASSQGRGPYEQYF.

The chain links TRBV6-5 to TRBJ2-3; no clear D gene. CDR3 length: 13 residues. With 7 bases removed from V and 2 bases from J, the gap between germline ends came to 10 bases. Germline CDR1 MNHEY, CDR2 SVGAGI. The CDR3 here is CASTRALTDTQYF. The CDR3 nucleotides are TGTGCCAGCACCCGGGCCCTCACAGATACGCAGTATTTT.

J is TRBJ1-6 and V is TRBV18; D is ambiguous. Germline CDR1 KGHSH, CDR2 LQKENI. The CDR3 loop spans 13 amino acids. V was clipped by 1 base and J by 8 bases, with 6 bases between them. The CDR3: CASSPQGDSPLHF. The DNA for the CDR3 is TGTGCCAGCTCACCACAGGGAGATTCACCCCTCCACTTT.

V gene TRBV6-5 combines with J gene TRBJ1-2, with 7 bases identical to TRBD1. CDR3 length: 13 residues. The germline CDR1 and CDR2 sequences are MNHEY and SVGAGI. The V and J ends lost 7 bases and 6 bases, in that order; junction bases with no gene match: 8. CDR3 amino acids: CASIRTGRHGYTF. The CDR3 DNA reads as TGTGCCAGCATTCGGACAGGCCGGCATGGCTACACCTTC.

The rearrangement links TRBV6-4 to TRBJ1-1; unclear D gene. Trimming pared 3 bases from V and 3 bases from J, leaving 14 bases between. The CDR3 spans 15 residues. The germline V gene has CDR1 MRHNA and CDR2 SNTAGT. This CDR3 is CASSEGYGVDTEAFF. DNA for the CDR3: TGTGCCAGCAGTGAAGGGTATGGAGTGGACACTGAAGCTTTCTTT.

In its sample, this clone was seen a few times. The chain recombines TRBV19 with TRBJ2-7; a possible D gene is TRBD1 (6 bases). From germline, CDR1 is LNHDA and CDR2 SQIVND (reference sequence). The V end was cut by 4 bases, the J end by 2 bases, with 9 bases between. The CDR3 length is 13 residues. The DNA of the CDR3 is TGTGCCAGTAGTACCCGGACAGCCTACGAGCAGTACTTC. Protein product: CASSTRTAYEQYF.

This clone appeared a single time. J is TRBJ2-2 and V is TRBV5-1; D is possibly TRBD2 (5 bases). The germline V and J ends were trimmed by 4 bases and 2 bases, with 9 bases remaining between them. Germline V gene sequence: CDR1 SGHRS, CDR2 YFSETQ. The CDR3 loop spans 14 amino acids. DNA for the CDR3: TGCGCCAGCAGCAGTGGACTCAACACCGGGGAGCTGTTTTTT. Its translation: CASSSGLNTGELFF.

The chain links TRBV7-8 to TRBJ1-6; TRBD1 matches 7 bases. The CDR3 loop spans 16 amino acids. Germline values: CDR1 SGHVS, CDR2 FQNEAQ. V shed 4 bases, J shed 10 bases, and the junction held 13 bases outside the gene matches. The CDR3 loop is CASSSLPAGGYSPLHF. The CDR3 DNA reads TGTGCCAGCAGCTCCCTCCCCGCAGGGGGTTACTCACCCCTCCACTTT.